The T cell receptor (beta chain) described here comes from a study of T cell changes during pregnancy in multiple sclerosis. The CDR3 has 14 residues. CDR1 and CDR2 (germline): MNHNS, SASEGT. The V segment lost 4 bases and the J segment 9 bases; nucleotides outside the gene matches: 6. This clone was picked up one time. The method was immunoSEQ multiplex PCR; TCRdb's version includes in-frame clones alone and lacks a portion of them. The table shows almost 95,000 clones, with about 92% occurring only once. The sequence was collected from a female donor with multiple sclerosis, enrolled in a pregnancy study. V usage is TRBV6-1 and J usage is TRBJ2-1, with 10 bases identical to TRBD1. Specimen: peripheral blood, collected in the first trimester of pregnancy. CDR3 protein: CASSVGTGDGEQFF. CDR3 nucleotides: TGTGCCAGCAGTGTGGGGACAGGGGATGGTGAGCAGTTCTTC.